The rows below give T cell receptor beta chains drawn from one sample of a study of neoadjuvant nivolumab and ipilimumab in lung cancer. Profiled with immunoSEQ multiplex PCR; TCRdb holds only in-frame clones, not every one. The sample yields thousands of clones, about 85% seen once. The specimen comprised adjacent normal lung tissue, sampled after neoadjuvant nivolumab, alone or with ipilimumab, at or shortly before surgery. The source is an adult with non-small cell lung cancer. Both conserved end residues are part of each CDR3. The order of the fields is D gene, V gene, J gene, clone size, CDR3 protein, CDR3 DNA. D genes are given only for firm matches. Size is omitted from some rows. Given values are once, few, many or a class for expanded clones.

D gene: .
V gene: TRBV7-8
J gene: TRBJ1-4
clone size: .
CDR3 protein: CASSYAGQRNEKLFF
CDR3 DNA: TGTGCCAGCAGTTACGCAGGGCAGAGAAATGAAAAACTGTTTTTT

D gene: TRBD1
V gene: TRBV10-3
J gene: TRBJ1-5
clone size: .
CDR3 protein: CATKTGGSSNQPQHF
CDR3 DNA: TGTGCCACCAAGACAGGGGGCTCAAGCAATCAGCCCCAGCATTTT

D gene: .
V gene: TRBV30
J gene: TRBJ1-4
clone size: .
CDR3 protein: CAWNGIMREKLFF
CDR3 DNA: TGTGCCTGGAACGGGATTATGAGAGAAAAACTGTTTTTT

D gene: TRBD1
V gene: TRBV2
J gene: TRBJ2-7
clone size: .
CDR3 protein: CASREAGQGLSYEQYF
CDR3 DNA: TGTGCCAGCAGAGAGGCGGGACAGGGGCTCTCCTACGAGCAGTACTTC

D gene: .
V gene: TRBV7-9
J gene: TRBJ1-6
clone size: .
CDR3 protein: CASSFSSGAGSPLHF
CDR3 DNA: TGTGCCAGCAGCTTCTCCTCGGGGGCAGGATCACCCCTCCACTTT

D gene: .
V gene: TRBV11-2
J gene: TRBJ1-6
clone size: .
CDR3 protein: CASSRINSPLHF
CDR3 DNA: TGTGCCAGCAGTCGGATTAATTCACCCCTCCACTTT

D gene: .
V gene: TRBV29-1
J gene: TRBJ2-7
clone size: .
CDR3 protein: CSVVSGGHEQYF
CDR3 DNA: TGCAGCGTTGTTTCAGGGGGGCACGAGCAGTACTTC

D gene: TRBD1
V gene: TRBV5-6
J gene: TRBJ2-7
clone size: few
CDR3 protein: CASSLPGGAYEQYF
CDR3 DNA: TGTGCCAGCAGCTTGCCAGGGGGCGCCTACGAGCAGTACTTC

D gene: .
V gene: TRBV7-9
J gene: TRBJ1-1
clone size: once
CDR3 protein: CASSPRGNTEAFF
CDR3 DNA: TGTGCCAGCAGCCCTCGGGGGAACACTGAAGCTTTCTTT

D gene: TRBD2
V gene: TRBV5-1
J gene: TRBJ2-7
clone size: .
CDR3 protein: CASSRTSGSYEQYF
CDR3 DNA: TGCGCCAGCAGCCGGACTAGCGGCTCCTACGAGCAGTACTTC

D gene: .
V gene: TRBV6-5
J gene: TRBJ1-4
clone size: .
CDR3 protein: CASMITLQGKLFF
CDR3 DNA: TGTGCCAGCATGATTACGCTTCAGGGAAAACTGTTTTTT

D gene: .
V gene: TRBV7-9
J gene: TRBJ2-7
clone size: .
CDR3 protein: CASSWDRDYSYEQYF
CDR3 DNA: TGTGCCAGCAGTTGGGACCGAGACTACTCCTACGAGCAGTACTTC

D gene: TRBD1
V gene: TRBV7-2
J gene: TRBJ2-1
clone size: .
CDR3 protein: CASSGYRGSYNEQFF
CDR3 DNA: TGTGCCAGCAGCGGATACAGGGGCTCCTACAATGAGCAGTTCTTC

D gene: .
V gene: TRBV6-1
J gene: TRBJ2-2
clone size: .
CDR3 protein: CASSENGELFF
CDR3 DNA: TGTGCCAGCAGTGAAAATGGGGAGCTGTTTTTT

D gene: .
V gene: TRBV6-5
J gene: TRBJ1-2
clone size: .
CDR3 protein: CASSWGDGYTF
CDR3 DNA: TGTGCCAGCAGTTGGGGGGATGGCTACACCTTC

D gene: .
V gene: TRBV30
J gene: TRBJ1-2
clone size: .
CDR3 protein: CASVGRVGYGYTF
CDR3 DNA: TGTGCCTCGGTCGGCAGGGTAGGCTATGGCTACACCTTC

D gene: .
V gene: TRBV6-5
J gene: TRBJ1-2
clone size: once
CDR3 protein: CASSYVRNYGYTF
CDR3 DNA: TGTGCCAGCAGTTACGTCAGAAACTATGGCTACACCTTC

D gene: TRBD1
V gene: TRBV19
J gene: TRBJ1-2
clone size: once
CDR3 protein: CASSDRGANYGYTF
CDR3 DNA: TGTGCCAGTAGCGACAGGGGTGCTAACTATGGCTACACCTTC

D gene: .
V gene: TRBV6-1
J gene: TRBJ1-5
clone size: .
CDR3 protein: CASSGRLGLNQPQHF
CDR3 DNA: TGTGCCAGCAGTGGCCGTTTGGGATTAAATCAGCCCCAGCATTTT

D gene: .
V gene: TRBV28
J gene: TRBJ1-2
clone size: .
CDR3 protein: CASSTPGQNNGYTF
CDR3 DNA: TGTGCCAGCAGTACCCCCGGACAGAACAATGGCTACACCTTC

D gene: .
V gene: TRBV7-9
J gene: TRBJ1-5
clone size: .
CDR3 protein: CASSLGGGANQPQHF
CDR3 DNA: TGTGCCAGCAGCTTGGGTGGGGGGGCCAATCAGCCCCAGCATTTT

D gene: .
V gene: TRBV20-1
J gene: TRBJ2-1
clone size: .
CDR3 protein: CSASHPEQFF
CDR3 DNA: TGCAGTGCTAGCCACCCTGAGCAGTTCTTC

D gene: .
V gene: TRBV10-2
J gene: TRBJ1-2
clone size: .
CDR3 protein: CASRSGALDGYTF
CDR3 DNA: TGCGCCAGCAGGTCAGGGGCACTTGATGGCTACACCTTC

D gene: .
V gene: TRBV5-4
J gene: TRBJ1-6
clone size: .
CDR3 protein: CASSSDSSSAHSPLHF
CDR3 DNA: TGTGCCAGCAGCTCCGACAGCTCCTCTGCACATTCACCCCTCCACTTT

D gene: TRBD1
V gene: TRBV5-6
J gene: TRBJ2-1
clone size: .
CDR3 protein: CASSWGTGLGVQFF
CDR3 DNA: TGTGCCAGCAGCTGGGGGACAGGTCTTGGAGTGCAGTTCTTC